These T cell receptor beta chains were read from a single sample in a study of Ad26.COV2.S vaccination and SARS-CoV-2 variants. Repertoires were generated with immunoSEQ multiplex PCR, while TCRdb's copy carries only in-frame clones and drops some. The repertoire includes 430,000 or so clones, approximately 90% of them detected once, and 9% to 15% sits in the top ten. Sequencing used peripheral blood, obtained in a trial of Ad26.COV2.S vaccine versus placebo. These receptors all come from a person aged 18 to 59 who received the Ad26.COV2.S COVID-19 vaccine or a placebo. CDR3s include the opening cysteine and the closing phenylalanine or tryptophan. Each record gives: J gene, clone size, D gene, V gene, CDR3 DNA, CDR3 protein. The D gene is left open where the match is weak. Not every row has a clone size; where given, it reads once, few, many or a size class.

j_gene: TRBJ2-7; abundance: NA; d_gene: NA; v_gene: TRBV18; CDR3nt: TGTGCCAGCTCACCGGGAAGGGCCGAGCAGTACTTC; CDR3aa: CASSPGRAEQYF
j_gene: TRBJ1-4; abundance: NA; d_gene: NA; v_gene: TRBV5-1; CDR3nt: TGCGCCAGCACCCCCTGGGGGGGAAAGGGGGAAAAACTGTTTTTT; CDR3aa: CASTPWGGKGEKLFF
j_gene: TRBJ2-7; abundance: NA; d_gene: NA; v_gene: TRBV30; CDR3nt: TGTGCCTGGTGTCGAGGGAATTACTACGAGCAGTACTTC; CDR3aa: CAWCRGNYYEQYF
j_gene: TRBJ2-7; abundance: NA; d_gene: NA; v_gene: TRBV2; CDR3nt: TGTGCCAGCAGGATGATCTACGAGCAGTACTTC; CDR3aa: CASRMIYEQYF
j_gene: TRBJ2-3; abundance: NA; d_gene: TRBD1; v_gene: TRBV5-1; CDR3nt: TGCGCCAGCAGCACTGGGACAGGGGGACGAGCAGATACGCAGTATTTT; CDR3aa: CASSTGTGGRADTQYF
j_gene: TRBJ2-3; abundance: NA; d_gene: NA; v_gene: TRBV6-2/TRBV6-3; CDR3nt: TGTGCCAGCAGTTACTCCCCCCTTCTAGATACGCAGTATTTT; CDR3aa: CASSYSPLLDTQYF
j_gene: TRBJ1-4; abundance: once; d_gene: TRBD1; v_gene: TRBV5-1; CDR3nt: TGCGCCAGCAGCCCAGAGACAGGGTTGTTTGAAAAACTGTTTTTT; CDR3aa: CASSPETGLFEKLFF
j_gene: TRBJ2-7; abundance: few; d_gene: TRBD2; v_gene: TRBV29-1; CDR3nt: TGCAGCGTTGTTGGAGGGGGACTAGCGGTTACCTACGAGCAGTACTTC; CDR3aa: CSVVGGGLAVTYEQYF
j_gene: TRBJ1-2; abundance: NA; d_gene: NA; v_gene: TRBV29-1; CDR3nt: TGCAGCGTTGAAGTGGGTGGAGGCTACACCTTC; CDR3aa: CSVEVGGGYTF
j_gene: TRBJ2-5; abundance: NA; d_gene: NA; v_gene: TRBV7-9; CDR3nt: TGTGCCAGCAGCCAAGGGCAGGGGTTGGTGACCCAGTACTTC; CDR3aa: CASSQGQGLVTQYF
j_gene: TRBJ2-2; abundance: few; d_gene: TRBD2; v_gene: TRBV10-1; CDR3nt: TGCGCCAGCAGAGCGGGAGGAGGGACCGGGGAGCTGTTTTTT; CDR3aa: CASRAGGGTGELFF
j_gene: TRBJ2-1; abundance: NA; d_gene: TRBD1; v_gene: TRBV6-5; CDR3nt: TGTGCCAGCAGAGGGACAGCCGTGTTCTTC; CDR3aa: CASRGTAVFF
j_gene: TRBJ1-2; abundance: NA; d_gene: NA; v_gene: TRBV7-9; CDR3nt: TGTGCCAGCAGCCAGCAGACGTCGTACGGCTACACCTTC; CDR3aa: CASSQQTSYGYTF
j_gene: TRBJ2-1; abundance: NA; d_gene: NA; v_gene: TRBV7-2; CDR3nt: TGTGCCAGCAGCACCGACTACAATGAGCAGTTCTTC; CDR3aa: CASSTDYNEQFF